One sample yielded the 19 T cell receptor beta chains listed below, sequenced in a study of cytomegalovirus exposure and HLA in healthy donors. The PCR had 60 Vbeta and 13 Jbeta primers. TCRdb keeps only in-frame clones here, not all; method: immunoSEQ multiplex PCR. The sample contains about 130,000 clones, approximately 82% of which appear only once. The material sequenced was PBMCs. These receptors came from a boy younger than 10 in good health and CMV-seronegative.

V is TRBV12-5 and J is TRBJ1-3; D is perhaps TRBD1 (6 bases). Per germline, CDR1 LGHNT and CDR2 FRNRAP. The CDR3 extends over 14 amino acids. V lost 4 bases and J lost 2, with 9 bases in between. Here the CDR3 reads CASGSPGAGNTIYF. The CDR3 DNA sequence: TGTGCTAGTGGTTCCCCAGGGGCTGGAAACACCATATATTTT. Drawing the rest from reference TRBV12-5 and TRBJ1-3, the complete variable domain is DARVTQTPRHKVTEMGQEVTMRCQPILGHNTVFWYRQTMMQGLELLAYFRNRAPLDDSGMPKDRFSAEMPDATLATLKIQPSEPRDSAVYFCASGSPGAGNTIYFGEGSWLTVV.

This clone was seen a few times. The chain carries TRBV5-6 and TRBJ2-7, with 11 bases matching TRBD1. V gave up 2 bases and J gave up 5 bases; unmatched junction bases: 9. There are 16 residues in the CDR3. Germline V gene data show CDR1 as SGHDT and CDR2 as YYEEEE. This CDR3 is CASSFLPGQGDHEQYF. The CDR3 DNA is TGTGCCAGCAGCTTTCTGCCGGGACAGGGGGATCACGAGCAGTACTTC.

The chain has TRBV7-2 and TRBJ1-2, with D perhaps TRBD1 (5 bases). In germline, CDR1 is SGHTA, CDR2 FQGNSA. Trimming pared 4 bases from V and 5 bases from J, leaving 11 bases between. The CDR3 contains 13 residues. CDR3 sequence: CASSSQGPYGYTF. The CDR3, as DNA: TGTGCCAGCAGCTCTCAGGGCCCTTATGGCTACACCTTC.

The chain uses TRBV27 and TRBJ2-1; D is perhaps TRBD2 (6 bases). The germline V gene has CDR1 MNHEY and CDR2 SMNVEV (reference sequence). Deletions cut 5 bases from V and 4 bases from J, with 15 bases between. This CDR3 has 15 residues. The chain's CDR3 is CASSPPGLDYNEQFF. In nucleotides, the CDR3 is TGTGCCAGCAGTCCTCCGGGACTCGATTACAATGAGCAGTTCTTC.

The chain uses TRBV14 and TRBJ2-1, with 12 positions matching TRBD2. Losses at the gene ends were 4 bases for V and 6 bases for J; bases not matched to a gene: 7. This CDR3 has 16 amino acids. In germline, CDR1 is SGHDN, CDR2 FVKESK. CDR3 sequence (DNA): TGTGCCAGCAGCCTCCCTGAGGGACTAGCGGGCAATGAGCAGTTCTTC. The encoded protein is CASSLPEGLAGNEQFF.

The gene calls are TRBV28 and TRBJ1-1, with 7 bases aligning to TRBD1. The J segment lost 10 bases and the V segment lost 3 bases, leaving 14 bases of the junction unmatched. This CDR3 contains 15 residues. CDR1 MDHEN and CDR2 SYDVKM come from the germline V gene. The CDR3, as DNA: TGTGCCAGCAGTTTGGCAGGGGGATTATCGTGGGCAGCTTTCTTT. Its translation is CASSLAGGLSWAAFF.

This sequence joins TRBV9 and TRBJ2-2; 8 bases match TRBD2. The V and J ends lost 6 bases and 2 bases, in that order; junction bases with no gene match: 9. The CDR3 spans 16 residues. Germline-derived CDR1 and CDR2 are SGDLS and YYNGEE. The CDR3 protein is CASTGGGGPNTGELFF. The CDR3 nucleotides are TGTGCCAGCACGGGCGGCGGGGGGCCAAACACCGGGGAGCTGTTTTTT.

Points on this clone: This could be a read error, since a much larger clone is one nucleotide away. The chain combines TRBV29-1 with TRBJ1-1, with D tentatively TRBD1 (5 bases). CDR3 length: 12 residues. Looked up from germline, CDR1 is SQVTM and CDR2 is ANQGSEA. The DNA of the CDR3 is TGCGGCGTTGAGGATGGGGGGATAAGGGCTTTCTTT. Its protein product is CGVEDGGIRAFF.

This clone occurred once. The chain employs TRBV11-2 and TRBJ1-2; a weak D match, TRBD1 (6 bases). Per germline, CDR1 SGHAT and CDR2 FQNNGV. The CDR3 has 15 residues. The V end was cut by 5 bases, the J end by 0 bases, with 13 bases between. CDR3 DNA: TGTGCCAGCAGCAAATTCCAGGGGCCTAACTATGGCTACACCTTC. The encoded protein is CASSKFQGPNYGYTF. Supplemented by reference TRBV11-2 and TRBJ1-2, the full variable domain reads EAGVAQSPRYKIIEKRQSVAFWCNPISGHATLYWYQQILGQGPKLLIQFQNNGVVDDSQLPKDRFSAERLKGVDSTLKIQPAKLEDSAVYLCASSKFQGPNYGYTFGSGTRLTVV.

J is TRBJ1-3 and V is TRBV19; D gene unclear. The ends were cut back, 10 bases at V and 3 bases at J, with 13 bases in the middle. This CDR3 has 13 residues. Germline assignment: CDR1 LNHDA and CDR2 SQIVND (reference sequence). The CDR3: CATATPGGNTIYF. The CDR3 bases are TGTGCCACCGCCACCCCGGGTGGAAACACCATATATTTT.

The CDR3 bases are TGCAGCGTTGTTGACAGGGGCGACTCTAATGAAAAACTGTTTTTT. Translation: CSVVDRGDSNEKLFF. The chain is built from TRBV29-1 and TRBJ1-4; 8 nucleotides match TRBD1. The CDR3 extends over 15 amino acids. In germline, CDR1 is SQVTM, CDR2 ANQGSEA. After removal of 4 bases from V and 3 bases from J, the junction contained 7 bases not matched to a gene. Supplemented by reference TRBV29-1 and TRBJ1-4, the full variable domain reads SAVISQKPSRDICQRGTSLTIQCQVDSQVTMMFWYRQQPGQSLTLIATANQGSEATYESGFVIDKFPISRPNLTFSTLTVSNMSPEDSSIYLCSVVDRGDSNEKLFFGSGTQLSVL.

The rearrangement uses TRBV9 and TRBJ1-1; a possible D gene is TRBD1 (5 bases). CDR3 length: 11 amino acids. Germline-derived CDR1 and CDR2 are SGDLS and YYNGEE. V dropped 3 bases and J dropped 8 bases, with 8 bases sitting between them. CDR3 sequence: CASSGGEEAFF. The CDR3 DNA follows: TGTGCCAGCAGCGGGGGGGAGGAAGCTTTCTTT.

The chain recombines TRBV2 with TRBJ1-1; a weak D match, TRBD1 (6 bases). The V end was cut by 6 bases, the J end by 2 bases, with 16 bases between. This CDR3 has 15 residues. The germline V gene encodes CDR1 SNHLY and CDR2 FYNNEI. The CDR3 loop is CASRVDPGVNTEAFF. The CDR3 DNA is TGTGCCAGCAGAGTAGACCCAGGGGTAAACACTGAAGCTTTCTTT.

The gene calls are TRBV4-1 and TRBJ1-2, with 8 nucleotides matching TRBD1. The germline V gene encodes CDR1 MGHRA and CDR2 YSYEKL. The CDR3 sequence is 18 residues long. J lost 7 bases, V lost 0 bases, and 16 bases had no gene match. The CDR3 spells CASSQDPRQGTSRGGYTF. In DNA, the CDR3 is TGCGCCAGCAGCCAAGATCCGAGACAGGGGACCTCCAGGGGTGGCTACACCTTC.

This CDR3 is CASSRGDTSREQYF. The DNA of the CDR3 is TGTGCCAGCAGCCGGGGGGACACCTCTAGGGAGCAGTACTTC. The chain couples TRBV5-5 to TRBJ2-7; maybe TRBD2 (7 bases). The CDR3 sequence is 14 residues long. The germline V and J ends were trimmed by 4 bases and 7 bases, with 18 bases remaining between them. In germline, CDR1 is SGHKS, CDR2 YYEKEE (reference sequence).

The chain recombines TRBV4-2 with TRBJ2-5, with 8 bases aligning to TRBD2. There are 16 residues in the CDR3. V gave up 3 bases and J gave up 3 bases; unmatched junction bases: 9. CDR1 is LGHNA, CDR2 YNFKEQ, per germline. The CDR3, as DNA: TGTGCCAGCAGCCAGTGGGCTAGCGGGCGGGAAGAGACCCAGTACTTC. It yields the protein CASSQWASGREETQYF.

With regard to this clone: At one end, the junction sequence differs from germline, possibly due to a read error. The rearrangement joins TRBV7-9 to TRBJ2-3; TRBD2 matches at 8 bases. The CDR3 is 15 residues long. Looked up from germline, CDR1 is SEHNR and CDR2 is FQNEAQ (reference sequence). CDR3 protein: CSSSFASGYPDTQYF. Here the CDR3 DNA reads TGTTCCAGCAGCTTCGCTAGCGGGTACCCAGATACGCAGTATTTT.

The rearrangement links TRBV7-9 to TRBJ2-6; possible D gene TRBD2, 6 bases. Germline CDR1 reads SEHNR; CDR2 reads FQNEAQ (reference sequence). Trimming pared 7 bases from V and 1 base from J, leaving 8 bases between. This CDR3 is built from 14 residues. In nucleotides, the CDR3 is TGTGCCAGCATCGGGGGTTCTGGGGCCAACGTCCTGACTTTC. It translates to CASIGGSGANVLTF.

This sequence joins TRBV10-3 and TRBJ1-2; D unresolved. V gave up 11 bases and J gave up 4 bases, with 14 bases separating them. Germline loops: CDR1 ENHRY, CDR2 SYGVKD. The CDR3 extends over 12 amino acids. CDR3 amino acids: CASHPTGYGYTF. CDR3 DNA: TGTGCCTCCCACCCTACTGGCTATGGCTACACCTTC.